This TCR beta chain is drawn from a study of shared clonotypes between healthy human individuals (dated by TCRdb to about 2020). For the wider study: A few men and a couple of women, aged 18 to 49 years, made up the cohort. Leukapheresis yielded between about 0.9 and 9.5 billion PBMCs per donor. The study deeply sequenced blood TCR repertoires of about 5 healthy adults to estimate repertoire size and the extent of clonotype sharing between individuals. To increase sequencing depth and limit assay-specific biases, TCR repertoire library preparation and sequencing were carried out by different laboratories using diverse techniques. Per donor, three plates each were used for CD4 naive and CD4 memory, two for CD8 naive, and one for CD8 memory. Overall study outcomes, separate from this receptor: The small number of donors limited the genetic and exposure-history diversity represented. Rarefaction of sorted-subset datasets indicated incomplete sequencing despite the large sequencing depth. Estimated clonotype richness was generally larger for naive than for memory subsets. Pairwise subsampling led to the expectation that sequencing depth would affect the degree of clonotype sharing among donors. About 5% of naive CD4, roughly 3.6% of naive CD8, roughly 2.4% of memory CD4, and about 0.4% of memory CD8 clonotypes were shared across several donors. Sampling was restricted to blood, and TCR repertoires in tissues likely differ from the TCR repertoires found in blood. Compared with non-shared clonotypes, the clonotypes found in all four sorted-subset donors had higher generation probabilities.

Using the deep immunoSEQ assay, TCR CDR3 regions were amplified from genomic DNA by multiplex PCR. For each cell subset, the extracted genomic DNA was distributed evenly across all wells of several immunoSEQ 96-well plates, and each plate served as one replicate. For sorted subsets, roughly 190 ng of genomic DNA, equivalent to around 31,000 T cell genomes, went into each replicate PCR. Purified libraries were measured with a Qubit 3.0 fluorometer, size-checked on a Bioanalyzer 2100, and measured again with the KAPA Library Quantification kit. Each immunoSEQ 96-well plate was sequenced on its own single-read 150-cycle Illumina NextSeq 550 flow cell. Per the authors' processing: Because the immunoSEQ output held only junctional sequences and lacked quality scores, the filtering could not match the filtering applied to full-length reads. Sequences were annotated with PyIR, a Python wrapper for IgBLAST v1.9, and V/J genes and CDR3 were assigned using IMGT germline references. Reads were removed for weak V/J assignments (E-value above 1e-6), missing CDR3, stop codons, out-of-frame junctions, or ambiguous translated residues. V3J clonotypes were defined as sequences sharing an identical inferred V gene, J gene, and CDR3 amino acid sequence. To compute the percentage overlap between repertoires, the number of shared unique clonotypes was divided by the size of the smaller repertoire. Richness of each repertoire was evaluated using RTK rarefaction, the Chao1 estimator, and Recon v2.1 estimates of unobserved clonotypes. For all TCRbeta clonotypes obtained by the gDNA method from a few donors, generation probabilities were computed with OLGA. Here the immuneACCESS table is served through TCRdb, limited to in-frame sequences with V and J called. Missing clones are a known gap in these copies; in checked studies unresolved V genes cover under half, and the rest lacks a known reason. D and trimming were read from the DNA, whereas the V and J calls and clone size are those reported in that table. This sample lists over 700,000 clones; around 77% were detected once. Under 2% of the sample comes from the top ten.

This clone came up a few times. Which antigen it targets is not known. There are no base qualities to consult, and no much larger clone falls within one base. Within the sample, other DNA sequences also encode this same CDR3. The donors were healthy, HIV-negative adults with no recently reported acute infections or vaccinations. All donors were Caucasian adults living in Nashville, Tennessee, USA. Magnetic negative selection was used to enrich CD4+ T cells, after which naive cells were positively selected on CD45RA and the negative fraction became the memory subset. Blood was obtained by leukapheresis, after which PBMCs were separated by Ficoll-Histopaque density gradient centrifugation and cryopreserved in liquid nitrogen vapor phase. Analytical flow cytometry was used to check the purity and quantity of every magnetically sorted T cell population. Genomic DNA was isolated from each sorted fraction and quantified by UV absorbance on a Nanodrop 2000c.

V is cut by 1 base and J by 2 bases, and the space between the germline ends is 9 bases. From the germline V gene, CDR1 is SGHRS and CDR2 is YFSETQ. Counted from cysteine to phenylalanine, this CDR3 has 14 amino acids. Kept here is only the CDR3 DNA, which spans 42 bases and is read in frame from base 1. This chain is built from TRBV5-1 and TRBJ1-1, and perhaps TRBD1 as D gene, on 6 matching bases. The sample taken for sequencing was memory CD4+ T cells sorted from blood. The cell subset or site label, read with the paper, signifies: CD45RA-negative fraction. This receptor was taken from a woman between 25 and 40 years old in good health. The encoded CDR3 is CASSLTGTNTEAFF. The nucleotides are TGCGCCAGCAGCTTGACAGGGACTAACACTGAAGCTTTCTTT.